This T cell receptor beta chain was identified during a study of OX40 agonist ivuxolimab in advanced cancers. Study outcomes and limitations: Among the lowest peripheral clonal expansion occurred in 0.1-3.0 mg/kg partial responders.

Clones were read by immunoSEQ multiplex PCR, and TCRdb kept only the in-frame ones, dropping some. The sample includes 35,000 to 45,000 clones, more than 70% of them seen just once. The germline gives CDR1 MNHEY, CDR2 SVGAGI. This CDR3 has 14 residues. V was shortened by 2 bases and J by 1 base, with 8 bases between the two germline ends. Worth noting for this clone: Its cognate antigen is unknown.

The V and J genes are TRBV6-5 and TRBJ1-1, with D unresolved. The source is an adult with an advanced solid tumor such as melanoma, head and neck, liver or kidney cancer. This sample comprised CD4+ or CD8+ T cells sorted from blood, obtained in a trial of the OX40 agonist ivuxolimab. The CDR3 nucleotides are TGTGCCAGCAGTTACACAGAGTGGAACACTGAAGCTTTCTTT. This translates into CASSYTEWNTEAFF.